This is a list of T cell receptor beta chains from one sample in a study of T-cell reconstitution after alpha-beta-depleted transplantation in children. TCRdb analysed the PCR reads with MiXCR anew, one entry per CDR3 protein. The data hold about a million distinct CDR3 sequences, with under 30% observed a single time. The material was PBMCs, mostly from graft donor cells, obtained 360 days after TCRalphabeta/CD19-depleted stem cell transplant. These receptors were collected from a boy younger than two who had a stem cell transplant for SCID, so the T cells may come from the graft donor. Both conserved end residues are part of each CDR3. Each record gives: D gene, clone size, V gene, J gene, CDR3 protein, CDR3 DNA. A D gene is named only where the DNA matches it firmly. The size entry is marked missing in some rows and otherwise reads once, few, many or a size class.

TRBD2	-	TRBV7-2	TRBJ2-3	CASRGTILADTQYF	TGTGCCAGCAGGGGGACTATCTTAGCAGATACGCAGTATTTT
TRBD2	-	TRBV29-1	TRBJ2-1	CSVGTSPNEQFF	TGCAGCGTTGGGACTAGCCCCAATGAGCAGTTCTTC
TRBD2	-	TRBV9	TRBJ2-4	CASSDGTSLWDIQYF	TGTGCCAGCAGTGACGGGACTAGCCTCTGGGACATTCAGTACTTC
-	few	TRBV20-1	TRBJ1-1	CSARGTENTEAFF	TGCAGTGCTAGAGGGACAGAGAACACTGAAGCTTTCTTT
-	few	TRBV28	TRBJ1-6	CASSPGKSYNSPLHF	TGTGCCAGCAGCCCCGGGAAGTCCTATAATTCACCCCTCCACTTT
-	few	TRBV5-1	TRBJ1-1	CASSLEAGTLNTEAFF	TGCGCCAGCAGCTTGGAGGCGGGGACCCTTAACACTGAAGCTTTCTTT
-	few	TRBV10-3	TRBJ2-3	CAISGGDTQYF	TGTGCCATCAGTGGGGGGGATACGCAGTATTTT
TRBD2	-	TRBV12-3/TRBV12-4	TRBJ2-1	CASSFASGGRANEQFF	TGTGCCAGCAGTTTTGCTAGCGGGGGACGGGCCAATGAGCAGTTCTTC
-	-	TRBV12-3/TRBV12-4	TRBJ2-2	CASTPIGGTNTGELFF	TGTGCCAGCACCCCTATTGGGGGGACGAACACCGGGGAGCTGTTTTTT
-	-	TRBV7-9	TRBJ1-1	CASSWDLQAFF	TGTGCCAGCAGTTGGGACCTCCAAGCTTTCTTT
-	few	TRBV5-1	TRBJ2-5	CASSFSDRAVETQYF	TGCGCCAGCAGCTTTTCAGATAGGGCGGTGGAGACCCAGTACTTC
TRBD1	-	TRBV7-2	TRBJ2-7	CASSFTPGQGYEQYF	TGTGCCAGCAGCTTCACACCGGGACAGGGGTACGAGCAGTACTTC
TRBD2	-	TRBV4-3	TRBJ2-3	CASSQGQIGGGTDTQYF	TGCGCCAGCAGCCAGGGGCAAATCGGGGGAGGGACAGATACGCAGTATTTT
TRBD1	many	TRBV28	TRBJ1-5	CASSSTGRNQPQHF	TGTGCCAGCAGTTCGACAGGGAGGAATCAGCCCCAGCATTTT
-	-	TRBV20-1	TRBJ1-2	CSATQQSYGYTF	TGCAGTGCTACCCAACAGAGCTATGGCTACACCTTC
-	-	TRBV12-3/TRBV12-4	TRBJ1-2	CASSWSEIYTF	TGTGCCAGCAGTTGGAGCGAAATCTACACCTTC
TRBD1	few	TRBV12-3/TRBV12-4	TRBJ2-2	CASSPVGTGGTGELFF	TGTGCCAGCAGTCCCGTCGGGACAGGGGGGACGGGGGAGCTGTTTTTT
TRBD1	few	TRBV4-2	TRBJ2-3	CASSQDRRTGGGVDTQYF	TGTGCCAGCAGCCAAGATCGGAGGACAGGGGGAGGAGTGGATACGCAGTATTTT
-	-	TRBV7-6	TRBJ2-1	CASTRDPPGSYNEQFF	TGTGCCAGCACTCGGGACCCTCCTGGCTCCTACAATGAGCAGTTCTTC
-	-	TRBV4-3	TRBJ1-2	CASSLGGRAYGYTF	TGCGCCAGCAGCCTCGGGGGCAGGGCTTATGGCTACACCTTC
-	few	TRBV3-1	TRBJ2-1	CASSPRGPGTYNEQFF	TGTGCCAGCAGCCCCCGGGGGCCTGGAACCTACAATGAGCAGTTCTTC
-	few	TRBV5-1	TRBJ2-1	CASSPTDYNEQFF	TGCGCCAGCAGCCCAACAGACTACAATGAGCAGTTCTTC
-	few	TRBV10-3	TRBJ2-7	CAISESTGFVYEQYF	TGTGCCATCAGTGAGTCGACGGGGTTTGTCTACGAGCAGTACTTC
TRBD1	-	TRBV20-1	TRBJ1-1	CSARSTGANTEAFF	TGCAGTGCTAGATCGACAGGGGCGAACACTGAAGCTTTCTTT
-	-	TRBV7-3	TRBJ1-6	CASSPGREGSPLHF	TGTGCCAGCAGCCCCGGACGGGAAGGTTCACCCCTCCACTTT
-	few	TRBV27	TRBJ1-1	CASSSERARANTEAFF	TGTGCCAGCAGTTCTGAGCGGGCCCGGGCGAACACTGAAGCTTTCTTT
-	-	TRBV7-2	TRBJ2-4	CASTTGPRDIQYF	TGTGCCAGCACCACCGGGCCGAGAGACATTCAGTACTTC
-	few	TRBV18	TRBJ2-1	CASSIGASTNEQFF	TGTGCCAGCTCAATAGGGGCATCAACGAATGAGCAGTTCTTC
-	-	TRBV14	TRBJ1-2	CASSQPGKIGYGYTF	TGTGCCAGCAGCCAACCGGGCAAGATCGGCTATGGCTACACCTTC
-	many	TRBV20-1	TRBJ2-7	CSARPDIGREQYF	TGCAGTGCTAGACCAGATATTGGGCGAGAGCAGTACTTC
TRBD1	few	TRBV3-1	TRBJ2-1	CASSLRGPGSDNEQFF	TGTGCCAGCAGCCTAAGGGGGCCAGGGAGCGACAATGAGCAGTTCTTC
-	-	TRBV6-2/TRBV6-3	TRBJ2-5	CASSIDRFGETQYF	TGTGCCAGCAGCATCGACAGATTTGGAGAGACCCAGTACTTC
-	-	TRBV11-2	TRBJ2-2	CASSPQFGAGELFF	TGTGCCAGCAGCCCTCAGTTTGGGGCCGGGGAGCTGTTTTTT
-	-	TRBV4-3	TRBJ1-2	CASSQDEGRLSNYGYTF	TGCGCCAGCAGCCAAGATGAGGGCCGGCTTAGTAACTATGGCTACACCTTC
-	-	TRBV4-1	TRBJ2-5	CASSQENSQETQYF	TGCGCCAGCAGCCAAGAAAACAGCCAAGAGACCCAGTACTTC
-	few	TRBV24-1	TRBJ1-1	CATSDSKGGLIEAFF	TGTGCCACCAGTGATTCTAAAGGGGGATTAATTGAAGCTTTCTTT
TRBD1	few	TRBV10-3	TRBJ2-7	CAIMGTALGDEQYF	TGTGCCATCATGGGGACAGCCTTAGGGGACGAGCAGTACTTC
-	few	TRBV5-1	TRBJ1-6	CASSLHLDPSSPLHF	TGCGCCAGCAGCTTGCATTTGGACCCATCTTCACCCCTCCACTTT
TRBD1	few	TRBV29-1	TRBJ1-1	CSVKGQMVNTEAFF	TGCAGCGTCAAGGGACAGATGGTGAACACTGAAGCTTTCTTT
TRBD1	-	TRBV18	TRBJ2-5	CASSSGQAQETQYF	TGTGCCAGCTCCTCGGGACAGGCCCAAGAGACCCAGTACTTC
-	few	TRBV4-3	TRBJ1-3	CASSHRGLGPGNTIYF	TGCGCCAGCAGCCATCGGGGCCTAGGGCCTGGAAACACCATATATTTT
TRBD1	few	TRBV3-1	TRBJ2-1	CASSQGPGQGNNEQFF	TGTGCCAGCAGCCAAGGTCCGGGACAGGGTAACAATGAGCAGTTCTTC
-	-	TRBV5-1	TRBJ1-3	CASSPGTEGNTIYF	TGCGCCAGCAGCCCCGGGACCGAAGGAAACACCATATATTTT
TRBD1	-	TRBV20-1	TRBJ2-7	CSASSGQSYEQYF	TGCAGTGCTAGCTCGGGACAGTCCTACGAGCAGTACTTC
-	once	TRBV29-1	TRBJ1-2	CSVVETPFGYTF	TGCAGCGTTGTGGAGACCCCCTTTGGGTACACCTTC
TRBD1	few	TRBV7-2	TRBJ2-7	CASSLLRTGTHEQYF	TGTGCCAGCAGCTTACTGCGGACAGGGACGCACGAGCAGTACTTC
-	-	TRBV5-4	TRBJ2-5	CASSSLGVQETQYF	TGTGCCAGCAGCTCCCTCGGGGTCCAAGAGACCCAGTACTTC
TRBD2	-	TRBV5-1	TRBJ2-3	CASSPTSTSSADTQYF	TGCGCCAGCAGCCCTACCTCGACTAGCTCCGCAGATACGCAGTATTTT
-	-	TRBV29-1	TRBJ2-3	CSVRTATDTQYF	TGCAGCGTACGGACAGCCACAGATACGCAGTATTTT
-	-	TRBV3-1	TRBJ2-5	CASSQGLKTQYF	TGTGCCAGCAGCCAAGGATTAAAGACCCAGTACTTC
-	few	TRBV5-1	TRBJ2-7	CASSPVSVSYEQYF	TGCGCCAGCAGCCCCGTTTCGGTGTCCTACGAGCAGTACTTC